Listed below are T cell receptor beta chains from one sample, sequenced in a study of T cells in Graves' hyperthyroidism and ophthalmopathy. MiXCR, applied by TCRdb to the multiplex PCR reads, yields one record per CDR3 protein. This table holds hundreds of thousands of distinct CDR3 sequences, 15% to 20% found once. Sequenced: blood. These receptors all come from a man aged 40-55 years with Graves' ophthalmopathy. CDR3s include the opening cysteine and the closing phenylalanine or tryptophan. A D gene is named only where the DNA matches it firmly. The size entry is marked missing in some rows and otherwise reads once, few, many or a size class.

>TRBV25-1|TRBJ1-1|-|-
TGTGCCAGCACAACTCCCGGCGGCACTGAAGCTTTCTTT
CASTTPGGTEAFF
>TRBV29-1|TRBJ2-6|TRBD1|-
TGCAGCGTTGAAGAAGGGACAGGGACTGGGGCCAACGTCCTGACTTTC
CSVEEGTGTGANVLTF
>TRBV18|TRBJ1-2|-|-
TGTGCCGGCTCACCCAACACGGACAACTATGGCTACACCTTC
CAGSPNTDNYGYTF
>TRBV18|TRBJ2-1|-|many
TGTGCCAGCTCTTCCAGGCAAGCGGGTGTCAATGAGCAGTTCTTC
CASSSRQAGVNEQFF
>TRBV28|TRBJ1-5|TRBD1|-
TGTGCCAGCATCCTTGGGGGGACAGGGAAGGGCAATCAGCCCCAGCATTTT
CASILGGTGKGNQPQHF
>TRBV5-1|TRBJ2-7|-|-
TGCGCCAGCAGCTTCGCCGAAACCTACGAGCAGTACTTC
CASSFAETYEQYF
>TRBV7-2|TRBJ2-1|-|many
TGTGCCAGCAGCTTGGGGTGGTATGAGCAGTTCTTC
CASSLGWYEQFF
>TRBV6-1|TRBJ1-1|TRBD1|-
TGTGCCAGCAGTTTCCGGGGACAGTGGACTGAAGCTTTCTTT
CASSFRGQWTEAFF
>TRBV19|TRBJ2-1|-|-
TGTGCCAGTCAACGACGACTAGTAGGAAATGAGCAGTTCTTC
CASQRRLVGNEQFF
>TRBV28|TRBJ2-7|-|many
TGTGCCAGCAGGCCGGGGAACTCCTACGAGCAGTACTTC
CASRPGNSYEQYF
>TRBV20-1|TRBJ1-2|TRBD1|-
TGCAGTGCTGATCAGGGGGGCGTCTATGGCTACACCTTC
CSADQGGVYGYTF
>TRBV7-8|TRBJ2-7|-|-
TGTGCCAGCAGCGGAGGACGGGGTAGCTCCTACGAGCAGTGCTTC
CASSGGRGSSYEQCF
>TRBV20-1|TRBJ1-1|-|many
TGCAGGTTAGGGGGGCAGGGCACTGAAGCTTTCTTT
CRLGGQGTEAFF
>TRBV30|TRBJ2-3|-|many
TGTGCCTGGAGTCAATATAACACAGATACGCAGTATTTT
CAWSQYNTDTQYF
>TRBV4-3|TRBJ1-6|TRBD1|-
TGCGCCAGCAGCCTAACGACAGGGAATTCACCCCTCCACTTT
CASSLTTGNSPLHF
>TRBV19|TRBJ1-1|TRBD1|-
TGTGCCAGTAGTATGCAGGGGGCGCAGGCTGAAGCTTTCTTT
CASSMQGAQAEAFF
>TRBV5-1|TRBJ2-7|-|-
TGCGCCAGCAGGGGAGCTGTCCAGGCCCTCTCCTACGAGCAGTACTTC
CASRGAVQALSYEQYF
>TRBV3-1|TRBJ1-1|-|many
TGTGCCAGCAGCCAAGATGTAATGAACACTGAAGCTTTCTTT
CASSQDVMNTEAFF
>TRBV28|TRBJ2-3|-|few
TGTGCCAGCAGACCTAGCGCCGAGGGGGATACGCAGTATTTT
CASRPSAEGDTQYF
>TRBV6-1|TRBJ2-2|-|many
TGTGCCAGCAGTGAGCTCGGCACCGGGGAGCTGTTTTTT
CASSELGTGELFF
>TRBV12-3/TRBV12-4|TRBJ1-2|-|many
TGTGCCAGCAGTTACGGGGGCAGTGTTGCGGTCAGTGGCTACACCTTC
CASSYGGSVAVSGYTF
>TRBV27|TRBJ1-2|-|-
TGTGCCAGCAGTTACCGAGGGGGGTATGGCTACACCTTC
CASSYRGGYGYTF